The 10 T cell receptor beta chains given below trace back to one sample, sequenced in a study of shared clonotypes between healthy human individuals. Repertoires were generated with immunoSEQ multiplex PCR, while TCRdb's copy carries only in-frame clones and drops some. The data show fewer than 1.8 million clones, 98% seen once. The source material was naive CD4+ T cells sorted from blood. The sample's subset: CD45RA+ positively selected. These TCRs come from a man younger than 45 in good health.

This chain joins TRBV18 and TRBJ1-5; TRBD1 agrees at 9 bases. The CDR3 runs 16 residues. Germline CDR1 and CDR2: KGHSH and LQKENI. V lost 2 bases, J lost 3 bases, and 5 bases stayed unmatched. The CDR3 coding sequence is TGTGCCAGCTCACCAAAGGGACAGGGACCCAATCAGCCCCAGCATTTT. It specifies CASSPKGQGPNQPQHF.

The chain has TRBV9 and TRBJ2-5; 10 bases map to TRBD2. This CDR3 spans 16 amino acids. The V segment lost 3 bases and the J segment 5 bases; nucleotides outside the gene matches: 10. Germline V lookup: CDR1 SGDLS, CDR2 YYNGEE. CDR3 protein: CASSADSGRYKETQYF. The CDR3, as DNA: TGTGCCAGCAGCGCCGATAGCGGGAGGTATAAGGAGACCCAGTACTTC.

The table lists this clone with a few counts. In the same sample, other DNA sequences code for this CDR3. The chain combines TRBV5-1 with TRBJ2-1; 7 bases line up with TRBD2. Germline lookup yields CDR1 SGHRS and CDR2 YFSETQ. Trimming took 2 bases from V and 0 from J; bases not matched to a gene: 2. CDR3 size: 15 residues. CDR3 nucleotide sequence: TGCGCCAGCAGCTTTGGCGGGAGCTCCTACAATGAGCAGTTCTTC. Its translation is CASSFGGSSYNEQFF.

The chain uses TRBV29-1 and TRBJ2-3; 9 bases match TRBD1. J lost 1 base, V lost 4 bases, and 6 bases had no gene match. The CDR3 runs to 15 residues. CDR1 is SQVTM and CDR2 is ANQGSEA in the germline V gene. CDR3 region: CSVVGTGSGTDTQYF. The CDR3, as DNA: TGCAGCGTTGTAGGGACAGGGTCCGGCACAGATACGCAGTATTTT.

V gene TRBV7-9 combines with J gene TRBJ2-7; TRBD2 aligns across 10 bases. Germline CDR1 and CDR2: SEHNR and FQNEAQ (reference sequence). Trimming took 4 bases from V and 7 from J; bases not matched to a gene: 7. CDR3 length equals 14 residues. This chain's CDR3 is CASSSLAGVGEQYF. Written as DNA, the CDR3 is TGTGCCAGCAGCTCGCTAGCGGGAGTTGGTGAGCAGTACTTC.

The chain uses TRBV5-4 and TRBJ2-2, with TRBD2 matching 13 bases. Germline assignment: CDR1 SGHNT and CDR2 YYREEE (reference sequence). V lost 4 bases and J lost 5; bases outside the gene matches: 14. The length of the CDR3 is 19 residues. This CDR3 reads CASSKEGLAGKGGTGELFF. CDR3 DNA sequence: TGTGCCAGCAGCAAAGAGGGACTAGCGGGAAAGGGGGGGACCGGGGAGCTGTTTTTT.

J is TRBJ1-1 and V is TRBV14; 7 positions agree with TRBD1. CDR3 length equals 14 residues. With V trimmed by 6 bases and J by 5 bases, 9 bases remained unmatched. CDR1 is SGHDN, CDR2 FVKESK, per germline. The CDR3: CASSRQGGKTEAFF. The DNA of the CDR3 is TGTGCCAGCAGTCGACAGGGTGGCAAGACTGAAGCTTTCTTT.

The V call is TRBV30, the J call TRBJ1-5, with D uncertain. The V gene's germline CDR1 is GTSNPN and CDR2 SVGIG (reference sequence). The CDR3 has 13 amino acids. The V end was cut by 2 bases, the J end by 3 bases, with 8 bases between. As DNA, the CDR3 is TGTGCCTGGAGTCTACGCAACAATCAGCCCCAGCATTTT. This gives the protein CAWSLRNNQPQHF.

This sequence joins TRBV7-2 and TRBJ1-3; TRBD1 might be the D (5 bases). Germline loops: CDR1 SGHTA, CDR2 FQGNSA. The CDR3 consists of 17 residues. Trimming stripped 4 bases from V and 0 bases from J, with 16 bases between. The CDR3 nucleotides are TGTGCCAGCAGCTCTTTCCTGGGACCATCCTCTGGAAACACCATATATTTT. Translated: CASSSFLGPSSGNTIYF.

The gene calls are TRBV7-9 and TRBJ2-2; possibly TRBD2 for D (6 bases). Looked up from germline, CDR1 is SEHNR and CDR2 is FQNEAQ (reference sequence). This CDR3 comprises 15 residues. V was pared by 3 bases and J by 0 bases, with 8 bases between. CDR3 nucleotide sequence: TGTGCCAGCAGCTTGCTAGCGTCGAACACCGGGGAGCTGTTTTTT. Its protein is CASSLLASNTGELFF.